These 21 T cell receptor beta chains share one sample of origin, sequenced in a study of blood T cell repertoires in COVID-19. The data were produced by immunoSEQ multiplex PCR, yet TCRdb's version contains in-frame clones alone and is incomplete. Of 390,000 or so clones listed, just under 90% are singletons. The sequencing sample was made of PBMCs or T cells enriched from blood (not recorded which). All receptors derive from a woman aged 45-59 years who had recovered from COVID-19.

This clone was seen more than once but under ten times. The gene calls are TRBV5-6 and TRBJ1-1; D gene uncertain. The CDR3 loop spans 18 amino acids. Deletions cut 1 base from V and 0 bases from J, with 19 bases between. Germline V lookup: CDR1 SGHDT, CDR2 YYEEEE. Here the CDR3 DNA reads TGTGCCAGCAGCTTGAGCGTAGGTGGAGGTGGGATGAACACTGAAGCTTTCTTT. Amino acid sequence: CASSLSVGGGGMNTEAFF.

The chain links TRBV7-9 to TRBJ2-3; D possibly corresponds to TRBD1 (5 bases). Trimming left V 4 bases short and J 1 base short, with 15 bases between. The germline V gene has CDR1 SEHNR and CDR2 FQNEAQ (reference sequence). This CDR3 region has 16 residues. The CDR3 region is CASSSYRLRGTDTQYF. The CDR3 nucleotides read TGTGCCAGCAGCTCCTACAGGCTCAGAGGCACAGATACGCAGTATTTT.

This sequence joins TRBV3-1 (or the pseudogene TRBV3-2) and TRBJ2-5, with TRBD2 identical over 12 bases. Germline trimming cut 5 bases from V and 5 bases from J; bases unmatched to any gene: 9. The germline V gene encodes CDR1 LGHDT and CDR2 YNNKEL (reference sequence). The CDR3 is 16 amino acids. The CDR3 spells CASSSGLAGNRETQYF. CDR3 coding DNA: TGTGCCAGCAGCTCCGGACTAGCGGGGAATCGGGAGACCCAGTACTTC.

The rearrangement links TRBV28 to TRBJ1-3; D remains ambiguous. CDR3 length: 13 residues. Germline CDR1 is MDHEN and CDR2 is SYDVKM. Between the trimmed V and J ends, which lost 7 bases and 0 bases, there was a span of 7 bases. The CDR3 DNA sequence: TGTGCCAGCACAACAGTCTCTGGAAACACCATATATTTT. Translation: CASTTVSGNTIYF. The variable domain in full, with the rest retrieved from reference TRBV28 and TRBJ1-3, is DVKVTQSSRYLVKRTGEKVFLECVQDMDHENMFWYRQDPGLGLRLIYFSYDVKMKEKGDIPEGYSVSREKKERFSLILESASTNQTSMYLCASTTVSGNTIYFGEGSWLTVV.

The chain recombines TRBV6-5 with TRBJ1-3; 8 bases agree with TRBD1. V shed 6 bases, J shed 7 bases, and the junction held 11 bases outside the gene matches. This CDR3 has 15 residues. The germline gives CDR1 MNHEY, CDR2 SVGAGI. The CDR3 DNA reads as TGTGCCAGCAGGACCATAGGACAGGGTTGGAACACCATATATTTT. Translated: CASRTIGQGWNTIYF.

V is TRBV7-9 and J is TRBJ1-6; no firm D call. Germline CDR1 and CDR2: SEHNR and FQNEAQ (reference sequence). V lost 2 bases, J lost 10 bases, and 9 bases lay in between. CDR3 size: 13 residues. The CDR3: CASSLSSHSPLHF. In DNA form, the CDR3 reads TGTGCCAGCAGCTTATCCAGTCACTCACCCCTCCACTTT.

The gene calls are TRBV6-6 and TRBJ1-1; D is possibly TRBD1 (6 bases). Germline values: CDR1 MNHNY, CDR2 SVGAGI (reference sequence). CDR3 length: 13 residues. The V gene lost 4 bases and the J gene lost 1 base, with 7 bases spanning the gap. The DNA for the CDR3 is TGTGCCAGCAGTTCGACAGGGAACACTGAAGCTTTCTTT. It yields the protein CASSSTGNTEAFF.

V and J are TRBV4-3 and TRBJ1-2; no definite D call. Germline lookup yields CDR1 LGHNA and CDR2 YSLEER. V was pared by 0 bases and J by 4 bases, with 9 bases between. CDR3 length equals 14 residues. In nucleotides, the CDR3 is TGCGCCAGCAGCCAAGATCGCGTCGGCTATGGCTACACCTTC. Its translation: CASSQDRVGYGYTF.

The chain is built from TRBV7-9 and TRBJ1-5; tentative D call: TRBD1 (6 bases). V lost 4 bases and J lost 5, with 12 bases in between. Germline V gene data show CDR1 as SEHNR and CDR2 as FQNEAQ (reference sequence). This CDR3 is 14 amino acids long. The CDR3 region has the DNA TGTGCCAGCAGCTCCCGGGACATCTATCAGCCCCAGCATTTT. Translating gives CASSSRDIYQPQHF.

The rearrangement links TRBV12-2 to TRBJ1-1. TRBV12-2 is a known pseudogene. This CDR3 region has 16 residues. The CDR3 coding sequence is TGTGCAAGTCGCTCTCGGGCCTTCGGGATGAACACTGAAGCTTTCTTT. Protein sequence: CASRSRAFGMNTEAFF.

The chain joins TRBV12-3 or TRBV12-4 to TRBJ1-2; D gene uncertain. The ends were cut back, 3 bases at V and 5 bases at J, with 7 bases in the middle. This CDR3 is 12 amino acids long. The CDR3 DNA sequence: TGTGCCAGCAGTTTCTACAGTTATGGCTACACCTTC. Its protein product is CASSFYSYGYTF.

A note on this clone: Different DNA sequences within this sample yield the same CDR3. This sequence joins TRBV9 and TRBJ1-3; D is perhaps TRBD1 (6 bases). Germline-derived CDR1 and CDR2 are SGDLS and YYNGEE. Trimming stripped 1 base from V and 0 bases from J, with 11 bases between. The CDR3 contains 16 residues. The CDR3: CASSVQTGSSGNTIYF. In DNA, the CDR3 is TGTGCCAGCAGCGTACAAACAGGGAGCTCTGGAAACACCATATATTTT.

Note on this clone: Other nucleotide sequences from this sample produce the same CDR3. This sequence joins TRBV7-9 and TRBJ1-3; 10 bases align to TRBD1. Germline CDR1 reads SEHNR; CDR2 reads FQNEAQ (reference sequence). The junction had 2 bases not matched to a gene; V was cut back by 5 bases and J by 1 base. This CDR3 comprises 15 residues. As DNA, the CDR3 is TGTGCCAGCAGCCCGGACAGGGGGTCTGGAAACACCATATATTTT. This sequence encodes CASSPDRGSGNTIYF.

Details on this clone: This sample includes further DNA sequences coding for the same CDR3. The rearrangement joins TRBV5-1 to TRBJ2-2; D possibly corresponds to TRBD1 (7 bases). The CDR3 covers 15 residues. With 0 bases removed from V and 5 bases from J, the gap between germline ends came to 11 bases. Germline values: CDR1 SGHRS, CDR2 YFSETQ. The CDR3 nucleotides are TGCGCCAGCAGCTTGGGACAGGGAGGAACCGGGGAGCTGTTTTTT. Amino acid sequence: CASSLGQGGTGELFF.

The genes are TRBV2 and TRBJ1-2; 8 bases fit TRBD1. The CDR3 has 13 residues. Germline values: CDR1 SNHLY, CDR2 FYNNEI. Germline trimming cut 4 bases from V and 3 bases from J; bases unmatched to any gene: 1. The CDR3 is CASSGDRYYGYTF. The CDR3 coding sequence is TGTGCCAGCAGTGGGGACAGGTACTATGGCTACACCTTC.

CDR3 residues: CASIAGPNTEAFF. The CDR3 DNA is TGTGCCAGCATTGCAGGGCCGAACACTGAAGCTTTCTTT. The V gene is TRBV12-3 or TRBV12-4, the J gene TRBJ1-1; D may be TRBD1 (5 bases). Trimming took off 7 bases at V and 1 base at J, with 10 bases between the two ends. The CDR3 has 13 amino acids.

The gene calls are TRBV6-2 or TRBV6-3 and TRBJ2-7, with D possibly being TRBD1 (7 bases). The CDR3 runs to 16 residues. CDR1 and CDR2 from the germline V gene are MNHEY and SVGEGT. Deletions cut 4 bases from V and 4 bases from J, with 20 bases between. The CDR3: CASSWRDSLSLYEQYF. Written as DNA, the CDR3 is TGTGCCAGCAGTTGGCGGGACAGTTTAAGTTTGTACGAGCAGTACTTC.

In its sample, this clone was seen a few times. The chain employs TRBV2 and TRBJ1-2, with a tentative D call TRBD1 (5 bases). The CDR3 is 13 residues long. Looked up from germline, CDR1 is SNHLY and CDR2 is FYNNEI. V dropped 10 bases and J dropped 4 bases, with 16 bases sitting between them. CDR3 nucleotide sequence: TGTGCCATAACAGGACAAGGCATCTATGGCTACACCTTC. It codes for CAITGQGIYGYTF.

This clone was picked up one time. The chain employs TRBV5-5 and TRBJ1-5, with a tentative D call TRBD1 (5 bases). This CDR3 contains 15 residues. CDR1 and CDR2 (germline): SGHKS, YYEKEE (reference sequence). The V gene lost 5 bases and the J gene lost 6 bases, with 18 bases spanning the gap. Here the CDR3 reads CASSGGEFEGQPQHF. The DNA of the CDR3 is TGTGCCAGCAGTGGGGGGGAATTCGAGGGTCAGCCCCAGCATTTT.

This clone came up a few times. The chain is built from TRBV28 and TRBJ1-6; 7 bases agree with TRBD1. The CDR3 runs 18 residues. CDR1 and CDR2 from the germline V gene are MDHEN and SYDVKM. The V segment lost 6 bases and the J segment 7 bases; nucleotides outside the gene matches: 18. CDR3 DNA sequence: TGTGCCAGCAGATCAACCCTTTTCTGGGGACAGTCAAATTCACCCCTCCACTTT. The encoded protein is CASRSTLFWGQSNSPLHF.

The CDR3: CAISESRTGMNTGELFF. CDR3 coding DNA: TGTGCCATCAGTGAGTCCCGGACAGGGATGAACACCGGGGAGCTGTTTTTT. The chain combines TRBV10-3 with TRBJ2-2; 8 nucleotides match TRBD1. J lost 1 base, V lost 0 bases, and 4 bases had no gene match. In germline, CDR1 is ENHRY, CDR2 SYGVKD. The length of the CDR3 is 17 residues.